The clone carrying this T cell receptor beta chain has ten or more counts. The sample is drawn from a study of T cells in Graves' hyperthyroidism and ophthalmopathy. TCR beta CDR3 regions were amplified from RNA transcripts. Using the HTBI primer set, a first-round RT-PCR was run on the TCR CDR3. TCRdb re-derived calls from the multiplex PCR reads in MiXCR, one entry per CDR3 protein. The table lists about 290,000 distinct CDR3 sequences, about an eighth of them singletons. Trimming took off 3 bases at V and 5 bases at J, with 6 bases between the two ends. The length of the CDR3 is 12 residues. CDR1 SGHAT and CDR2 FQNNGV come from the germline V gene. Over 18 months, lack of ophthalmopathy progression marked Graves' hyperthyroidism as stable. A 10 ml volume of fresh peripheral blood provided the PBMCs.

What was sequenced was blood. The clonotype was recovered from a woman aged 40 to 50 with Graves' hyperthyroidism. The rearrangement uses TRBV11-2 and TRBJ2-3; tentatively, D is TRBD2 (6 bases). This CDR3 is CASSLGGDTQYF. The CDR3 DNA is TGTGCCAGCAGCTTGGGGGGAGATACGCAGTATTTT.